This passage covers 20 T cell receptor beta chains from one sample sequenced in a study of CD8 T cells in ankylosing spondylitis. TCRdb re-called the 5' RACE reads with MiXCR, one entry per CDR3 protein. The sample yields hundreds of thousands of distinct CDR3 sequences, 20% to 25% seen once. The sequenced sample consisted of blood, either unsorted or a sorted T cell fraction (not recorded which). These receptors originate from a male donor with ankylosing spondylitis or in good health (not recorded which).

This clonotype was observed a handful of times. The chain links TRBV29-1 to TRBJ2-7; 9 bases are shared with TRBD1. V lost 4 bases and J lost 2; bases outside the gene matches: 9. From germline, CDR1 is SQVTM and CDR2 ANQGSEA. The CDR3 is made up of 15 amino acids. CDR3 in amino acids: CSVVSAGQGAYEQYF. DNA for the CDR3: TGCAGCGTTGTGAGTGCGGGACAGGGAGCCTACGAGCAGTACTTC.

This clonotype was counted between two and nine times. The chain uses TRBV12-3 or TRBV12-4 and TRBJ2-1, with TRBD1 identical over 10 bases. After removal of 5 bases from V and 10 bases from J, the junction contained 5 bases not matched to a gene. CDR3 length: 13 amino acids. CDR3 loop: CASSETGGDEQFF. DNA for the CDR3: TGTGCCAGCAGTGAGACAGGGGGCGACGAGCAGTTCTTC.

The J gene is TRBJ2-4, the V gene TRBV12-3 or TRBV12-4; the D gene is possibly TRBD1 (6 bases). The CDR3 consists of 14 residues. V dropped 7 bases and J dropped 1 base, with 11 bases sitting between them. The CDR3 protein is CASTLGAAKNIQYF. CDR3 sequence (DNA): TGTGCCAGCACCCTGGGGGCGGCCAAAAACATTCAGTACTTC.

This clonotype was seen ten or more times. The chain carries TRBV9 and TRBJ1-1; D unclear. The CDR3 has 15 residues. V lost 0 bases and J lost 0, with 9 bases in between. CDR1 and CDR2 (germline): SGDLS, YYNGEE. Written as DNA, the CDR3 is TGTGCCAGCAGCGTAGTAGGGTCCATGAACACTGAAGCTTTCTTT. Its translation is CASSVVGSMNTEAFF.

This clonotype was recorded a few times. This sequence joins TRBV12-3 or TRBV12-4 and TRBJ2-5, with D tentatively TRBD1 (5 bases). This CDR3 is built from 13 residues. V lost 7 bases to trimming and J lost 3 bases, with 12 bases between them. Here the CDR3 reads CASTPWGEETQYF. For the CDR3, the DNA is TGTGCCAGCACCCCATGGGGCGAAGAGACCCAGTACTTC.

This clonotype was observed a few times. The chain has TRBV7-8 and TRBJ1-6; 7 bases line up with TRBD1. The CDR3 has 18 residues. Per germline, CDR1 SGHVS and CDR2 FQNEAQ. Trimming removed 1 base from V and 7 bases from J; junction bases left unmatched: 13. This chain's CDR3 is CASSLGHATGTDNSPLHF. Written as DNA, the CDR3 is TGTGCCAGCAGCTTAGGACACGCCACCGGGACAGACAATTCACCCCTCCACTTT.

This chain joins TRBV6-5 and TRBJ2-1; D is unclear. CDR1 is MNHEY, CDR2 SVGAGI, per germline. The germline V and J ends were trimmed by 0 bases and 5 bases, with 8 bases remaining between them. There are 14 residues in the CDR3. The CDR3 DNA is TGTGCCAGCAGTTACTCGGGCACACACAATGAGCAGTTCTTC. It specifies CASSYSGTHNEQFF.

The chain couples TRBV12-3 or TRBV12-4 to TRBJ2-7; D possibly corresponds to TRBD1 (6 bases). V was pared by 6 bases and J by 1 base, with 16 bases between. CDR3 size: 15 residues. CDR3 loop: CASSNPLDRSYEQYF. The CDR3 coding sequence is TGTGCCAGCAGCAACCCCCTCGACAGGTCCTACGAGCAGTACTTC.

The CDR3 DNA reads as TGTGCCAGCAGTTGGGACAGTGTATCTTCCCAGTACTTC. It yields the protein CASSWDSVSSQYF. The V and J genes are TRBV27 and TRBJ2-5; 7 bases match TRBD1. The V gene end was trimmed by 4 bases and the J gene end by 9 bases; junction bases not matched to a gene: 8. CDR1 and CDR2 from the germline V gene are MNHEY and SMNVEV (reference sequence). The CDR3 consists of 13 residues.

This clonotype occurred a few times. The rearrangement links TRBV9 to TRBJ2-7; D might be TRBD2 (7 bases). V shed 0 bases and J shed 3 bases, with 13 bases lying between them. Germline CDR1 is SGDLS and CDR2 is YYNGEE. CDR3 length equals 15 residues. The DNA of the CDR3 is TGTGCCAGCAGCGTAGGGGGGGGGCAAATCTACGAGCAGTACTTC. Protein product: CASSVGGGQIYEQYF.

This clonotype turned up a few times. This chain's CDR3 is CASSRLAGEQETQYF. The CDR3 DNA reads as TGCGCCAGCAGCCGGTTAGCGGGGGAGCAAGAGACCCAGTACTTC. The V call is TRBV4-1, the J call TRBJ2-5; 9 bases agree with TRBD2. Per the germline V gene, CDR1 is MGHRA and CDR2 is YSYEKL. CDR3 length: 15 amino acids. V lost 4 bases, J lost 2 bases, and 5 bases stayed unmatched.

Notes on this clonotype: The junction differs from germline at one of its ends, possibly a read error. The rearrangement links TRBV12-3 or TRBV12-4 to TRBJ2-1, with D tentatively TRBD1 or TRBD2 (6 bases each). This CDR3 contains 14 residues. The CDR3 DNA reads as TGTGCCAGCAGTTTCGGGGGCACAAACAATCAGCAGTTCTTC. Residues: CASSFGGTNNQQFF.

The V call is TRBV28, the J call TRBJ2-7, with 7 bases fitting TRBD1. The CDR3 has 15 amino acids. Germline CDR1 MDHEN, CDR2 SYDVKM. Losses at the gene ends were 5 bases for V and 10 bases for J; bases not matched to a gene: 17. CDR3 nucleotides: TGTGCCAGCAGTGGAATCATAGGGACAGCCACAACTCAGTACTTC. This codes for CASSGIIGTATTQYF.

This clonotype was observed a few times. The chain combines TRBV11-2 with TRBJ2-7; the D gene is possibly TRBD1 (6 bases). V lost 4 bases and J lost 3, with 13 bases in between. The germline gives CDR1 SGHAT, CDR2 FQNNGV. The CDR3 has 14 amino acids. CDR3 sequence: CASSSGQRGYEQYF. In nucleotides, the CDR3 is TGTGCCAGCAGCTCAGGACAGAGGGGCTACGAGCAGTACTTC. Based on the CDR3 plus reference TRBV11-2 and TRBJ2-7, the full variable domain is EAGVAQSPRYKIIEKRQSVAFWCNPISGHATLYWYQQILGQGPKLLIQFQNNGVVDDSQLPKDRFSAERLKGVDSTLKIQPAKLEDSAVYLCASSSGQRGYEQYFGPGTRLTVT.

The rearrangement links TRBV4-1 to TRBJ1-6; 8 bases line up with TRBD1. Germline CDR1 is MGHRA and CDR2 is YSYEKL. Unmatched junction bases numbered 8, after V lost 2 bases and J lost 8 bases. This CDR3 is built from 16 residues. The CDR3 spells CASSQLQGDRYSPLHF. In DNA, the CDR3 is TGCGCCAGCAGCCAACTACAGGGGGATAGGTATTCACCCCTCCACTTT.

The genes are TRBV4-2 and TRBJ2-7; a weak D match, TRBD2 (5 bases). Germline V lookup: CDR1 LGHNA, CDR2 YNFKEQ. The CDR3 spans 16 residues. V dropped 0 bases and J dropped 4 bases, with 16 bases sitting between them. The CDR3 bases are TGTGCCAGCAGCCAAGATGTCGCTAGCAGGAGTTACGAGCAGTACTTC. Encoded protein: CASSQDVASRSYEQYF.

The V and J genes are TRBV20-1 and TRBJ2-1; D possibly corresponds to TRBD1 (5 bases). This CDR3 is built from 14 residues. The germline V gene encodes CDR1 DFQATT and CDR2 SNEGSKA (reference sequence). V lost 0 bases and J lost 8, with 14 bases in between. The CDR3 here is CSARDRGRVDEQFF. CDR3 sequence (DNA): TGCAGTGCTAGAGATCGCGGCAGGGTCGATGAGCAGTTCTTC.

This clonotype was counted between two and nine times. The rearrangement uses TRBV15 and TRBJ1-5; D unresolved. CDR3 length: 14 amino acids. Germline CDR1 reads LNHNV; CDR2 reads YYDKDF (reference sequence). Trimming pared 4 bases from V and 0 bases from J, leaving 7 bases between. The CDR3 loop is CATSIGVSNQPQHF. The CDR3 DNA is TGTGCCACCAGCATCGGGGTTAGCAATCAGCCCCAGCATTTT.

This clonotype was seen a handful of times. The gene calls are TRBV12-3 or TRBV12-4 and TRBJ2-3; D is tentatively TRBD1 or TRBD2 (6 bases each). The CDR3 has 15 amino acids. The ends were cut back, 2 bases at V and 2 bases at J, with 11 bases in the middle. This CDR3 reads CASSLWGAPTDTQYF. As DNA, the CDR3 is TGTGCCAGCAGTTTATGGGGGGCCCCCACAGATACGCAGTATTTT.

This clonotype was recorded at least ten times. V gene TRBV2 combines with J gene TRBJ1-5; D is unresolved. Germline V gene sequence: CDR1 SNHLY, CDR2 FYNNEI. The V end lost 3 bases, the J end lost 2 bases, and 11 bases lay between the germline ends. The length of the CDR3 is 15 residues. The CDR3 DNA reads TGTGCCAGCAGTGACGGGGTCGTCGGCAATCAGCCCCAGCATTTT. Protein sequence: CASSDGVVGNQPQHF.